The T cell receptor (beta chain) described here comes from a study of monozygotic twins with inflammatory bowel disease. The CDR3 totals 16 residues. Germline CDR1 SGHNT, CDR2 YYREEE (reference sequence). With the 5' RACE reads reprocessed, TCRdb shows one record per CDR3 protein and no DNA. Found here are over 350,000 distinct CDR3 sequences; the top ten clones hold roughly 2.6%. The rearrangement joins TRBV5-4 to TRBJ1-2; TCRdb proposes TRBD1, but this gene call is untestable without DNA. This receptor was obtained from a human donor with ulcerative colitis or Crohn's disease, or a healthy co-twin of an affected twin (not recorded which). The sequencing input was blood. This CDR3 reads CASSLGTGRGDYGYTF.